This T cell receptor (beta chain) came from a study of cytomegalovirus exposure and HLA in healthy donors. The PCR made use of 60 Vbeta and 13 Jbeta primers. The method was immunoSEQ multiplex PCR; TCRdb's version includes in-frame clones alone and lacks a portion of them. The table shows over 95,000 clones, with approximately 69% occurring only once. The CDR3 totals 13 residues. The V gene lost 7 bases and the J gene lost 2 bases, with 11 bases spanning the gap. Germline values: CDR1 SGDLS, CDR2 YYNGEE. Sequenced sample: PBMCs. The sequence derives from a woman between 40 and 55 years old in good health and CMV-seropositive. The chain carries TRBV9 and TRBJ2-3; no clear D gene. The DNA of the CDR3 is TGTGCCAGCGCGGTAGCTAACACAGATACGCAGTATTTT. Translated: CASAVANTDTQYF.